These 21 T cell receptor beta chains originate from one sample sequenced in a study of T cell responses to AZD1222 COVID-19 vaccine. Repertoires were generated with immunoSEQ multiplex PCR, while TCRdb's copy carries only in-frame clones and drops some. The profile shows around 20,000 clones, 80% to 90% of them singletons. The sample here was peripheral blood, taken 28 days after the second AZD1222 dose. These TCRs come from an adult who received the AZD1222 COVID-19 vaccine.

The V and J genes are TRBV25-1 and TRBJ2-2, with 8 bases aligning to TRBD1. CDR1 is MGHDK, CDR2 SYGVNS, per germline. V shed 2 bases and J 6 bases; nucleotides not matched to a gene: 5. The length of the CDR3 is 15 residues. DNA of the CDR3: TGTGCCAGCAGTGAACAGGGGGCGGCGGCCGGGGAGCTGTTTTTT. Its translation is CASSEQGAAAGELFF. Combining the CDR3 with reference TRBV25-1 and TRBJ2-2 gives the whole variable domain EADIYQTPRYLVIGTGKKITLECSQTMGHDKMYWYQQDPGMELHLIHYSYGVNSTEKGDLSSESTVSRIRTEHFPLTLESARPSHTSQYLCASSEQGAAAGELFFGEGSRLTVL.

This clone was detected only a few times. V is TRBV9 and J is TRBJ1-1; the D is unclear. V lost 0 bases and J 8 bases, leaving 17 bases between the germline ends. Germline assignment: CDR1 SGDLS and CDR2 YYNGEE. The CDR3 consists of 15 residues. DNA of the CDR3: TGTGCCAGCAGCGTAGAGCTGGGCACCGAGGAGGAAGCTTTCTTT. This gives the protein CASSVELGTEEEAFF.

V is TRBV7-2 and J is TRBJ2-7, with a tentative D call TRBD1 (6 bases). Trimming stripped 5 bases from V and 0 bases from J, with 11 bases between. The germline gives CDR1 SGHTA, CDR2 FQGNSA. CDR3 size: 14 residues. Here the CDR3 reads CASSQGPSSYEQYF. Here the CDR3 DNA reads TGTGCCAGCAGCCAGGGGCCGAGCTCCTACGAGCAGTACTTC.

The chain has TRBV7-2 and TRBJ1-6; D not certain. Germline V gene data show CDR1 as SGHTA and CDR2 as FQGNSA. V lost 4 bases and J 7 bases, leaving 8 bases between the germline ends. CDR3 size: 13 residues. The CDR3 reads CASSSMTNSPLHF. CDR3 coding DNA: TGTGCCAGCAGCTCCATGACCAATTCACCCCTCCACTTT. The whole variable domain, filled in from reference TRBV7-2 and TRBJ1-6, reads GAGVSQSPSNKVTEKGKDVELRCDPISGHTALYWYRQSLGQGLEFLIYFQGNSAPDKSGLPSDRFSAERTGGSVSTLTIQRTQQEDSAVYLCASSSMTNSPLHFGNGTRLTVT.

This rearrangement joins TRBV6-2 or TRBV6-3 to TRBJ2-1, with TRBD2 matching 8 bases. The germline CDR1 and CDR2 sequences are MNHEY and SVGEGT. This CDR3 region has 15 residues. With V trimmed by 6 bases and J by 0 bases, 4 bases remained unmatched. The DNA of the CDR3 is TGTGCCAGCAGCCGACTAGCGAGCTCCTACAATGAGCAGTTCTTC. Residues: CASSRLASSYNEQFF.

J is TRBJ2-3 and V is TRBV9, with 8 bases matching TRBD2. V gave up 3 bases and J gave up 2 bases; unmatched junction bases: 2. Germline loops: CDR1 SGDLS, CDR2 YYNGEE. The CDR3 contains 14 residues. In DNA, the CDR3 is TGTGCCAGCAGCGCTAGCGGGTTCACAGATACGCAGTATTTT. It yields the protein CASSASGFTDTQYF.

This clone was observed a handful of times. The chain joins TRBV27 to TRBJ2-2; D not certain. CDR3 length: 11 residues. Deletions cut 3 bases from V and 12 bases from J, with 8 bases between. The V gene's germline CDR1 is MNHEY and CDR2 SMNVEV (reference sequence). CDR3 sequence reads: CASSFGMKLFF. Written as DNA, the CDR3 is TGTGCCAGCAGTTTTGGGATGAAGCTGTTTTTT.

This sequence joins TRBV7-9 and TRBJ1-5, with D tentatively TRBD1 (6 bases). CDR1 and CDR2 (germline): SEHNR, FQNEAQ (reference sequence). This CDR3 comprises 13 residues. Trimming took off 1 base at V and 7 bases at J, with 8 bases between the two ends. CDR3: CASSLDRAQPQHF. In DNA form, the CDR3 reads TGTGCCAGCAGCTTAGACAGGGCCCAGCCCCAGCATTTT.

The J gene is TRBJ2-3, the V gene TRBV7-8, with 13 positions matching TRBD2. This CDR3 spans 16 amino acids. In germline, CDR1 is SGHVS, CDR2 FQNEAQ. J lost 6 bases, V lost 2 bases, and 5 bases had no gene match. The CDR3 DNA follows: TGTGCCAGCAGCTTAAGGACTAGCGGGAGTAGGGATACGCAGTATTTT. This codes for CASSLRTSGSRDTQYF.

CDR3 in amino acids: CSVGLSLAHYEQYF. As DNA, the CDR3 is TGCAGCGTTGGCCTCAGTCTAGCCCACTACGAGCAGTACTTC. The rearrangement uses TRBV29-1 and TRBJ2-7, with a weak D call TRBD2 (5 bases). CDR1 is SQVTM, CDR2 ANQGSEA, per germline. This CDR3 region has 14 residues. V was shortened by 4 bases and J by 3 bases, with 16 bases between the two germline ends.

The chain couples TRBV7-8 to TRBJ1-2; no clear D gene. V shed 6 bases and J shed 4 bases, with 9 bases lying between them. The germline V gene encodes CDR1 SGHVS and CDR2 FQNEAQ. The CDR3 consists of 12 residues. CDR3 coding DNA: TGTGCCAGCAGTCCGAGTCGCTATGGCTACACCTTC. Protein product: CASSPSRYGYTF.

This chain links TRBV9 with TRBJ1-3, with D uncertain. CDR3 length: 14 amino acids. CDR1 and CDR2 from the germline V gene are SGDLS and YYNGEE. Trimming shortened V by 2 bases and J by 2 bases, and 8 bases separated the two germline ends. CDR3 sequence reads: CASSVTHTGNTIYF. CDR3 sequence (DNA): TGTGCCAGCAGCGTTACACACACTGGAAACACCATATATTTT.

The chain recombines TRBV27 with TRBJ2-7, with D possibly called TRBD1 or TRBD2 (7 bases each). Trimming removed 3 bases at V and 7 bases at J, with 19 bases between. Germline CDR1 is MNHEY and CDR2 is SMNVEV (reference sequence). The CDR3 loop spans 15 amino acids. The CDR3 region has the DNA TGTGCCAGCAGTTTTAGGACGGCCAGGGGGGGGGAGCAGTACTTC. Amino acids: CASSFRTARGGEQYF.

The CDR3 spells CASSFIGTVNTGELFF. CDR3 in DNA: TGTGCCAGCAGTTTCATTGGAACAGTCAACACCGGGGAGCTGTTTTTT. The chain joins TRBV27 to TRBJ2-2; D unresolved. This CDR3 has 16 amino acids. Trimming took 3 bases from V and 2 from J, leaving 13 bases between them. The V gene's germline CDR1 is MNHEY and CDR2 SMNVEV (reference sequence).

The V call is TRBV7-8, the J call TRBJ1-2, with D possibly being TRBD1 (5 bases). The germline CDR1 and CDR2 sequences are SGHVS and FQNEAQ. The CDR3 has 14 amino acids. V was cut by 2 bases and J by 2 bases, with 9 bases left in between. CDR3 region: CASSLLSGNYGYTF. DNA for the CDR3: TGTGCCAGCAGCTTATTATCAGGGAACTATGGCTACACCTTC.

The chain uses TRBV18 and TRBJ2-1; D not certain. From germline, CDR1 is KGHSH and CDR2 LQKENI. The CDR3 contains 12 residues. The V gene lost 0 bases and the J gene lost 10 bases, with 7 bases spanning the gap. CDR3 sequence: CASSPPEGEQFF. DNA for the CDR3: TGTGCCAGCTCACCACCGGAAGGGGAGCAGTTCTTC. Using reference TRBV18 and TRBJ2-1 for the parts outside the CDR3, the full variable domain is NAGVMQNPRHLVRRRGQEARLRCSPMKGHSHVYWYRQLPEEGLKFMVYLQKENIIDESGMPKERFSAEFPKEGPSILRIQQVVRGDSAAYFCASSPPEGEQFFGPGTRLTVL.

V and J are TRBV19 and TRBJ1-5; TRBD1 aligns across 7 bases. Germline V CDR1 and CDR2: LNHDA, SQIVND (reference sequence). CDR3 size: 15 residues. Trimming took 3 bases from V and 7 from J; bases not matched to a gene: 9. CDR3 in amino acids: CASSMIGGGRQPQHF. The CDR3 DNA is TGTGCCAGTAGTATGATAGGGGGCGGTCGCCAGCCCCAGCATTTT.

This clone appeared a single time. The chain employs TRBV7-9 and TRBJ2-7, with D perhaps matching TRBD1 (6 bases). The V gene lost 4 bases and the J gene lost 0 bases, with 13 bases spanning the gap. The CDR3 runs to 15 residues. Germline-derived CDR1 and CDR2 are SEHNR and FQNEAQ (reference sequence). CDR3 nucleotide sequence: TGTGCCAGCAGCTATGGACAGAAGAGCTCCTACGAGCAGTACTTC. Translated: CASSYGQKSSYEQYF. The entire variable domain, with the rest obtained from reference TRBV7-9 and TRBJ2-7, is as follows: DTGVSQNPRHKITKRGQNVTFRCDPISEHNRLYWYRQTLGQGPEFLTYFQNEAQLEKSRLLSDRFSAERPKGSFSTLEIQRTEQGDSAMYLCASSYGQKSSYEQYFGPGTRLTVT.

This chain connects TRBV10-3 to TRBJ1-5; TRBD1 matches at 9 bases. There are 16 residues in the CDR3. Germline V gene sequence: CDR1 ENHRY, CDR2 SYGVKD. With 10 bases clipped from V and 0 bases from J, the junction kept 10 bases outside the gene matches. The CDR3 DNA follows: TGTGCCACAGGCCTCGGGACAGGGAGTAGCAATCAGCCCCAGCATTTT. Its translation is CATGLGTGSSNQPQHF.

By frequency in the sample, this clone is medium-sized (0.01 to 0.1%). This chain connects TRBV27 to TRBJ2-7, with 7 bases lining up with TRBD1. V was clipped by 1 base and J by 7 bases; unmatched bases: 4. The CDR3 is made up of 13 amino acids. Germline CDR1 is MNHEY and CDR2 is SMNVEV (reference sequence). The CDR3 region is CASSLWDRLEQYF. The CDR3 DNA is TGTGCCAGCAGTTTATGGGACAGACTGGAGCAGTACTTC.

CDR3 in amino acids: CASSLGLTWGVPYEQYF. CDR3 coding DNA: TGTGCCAGCAGCCTAGGGTTAACCTGGGGGGTCCCCTACGAGCAGTACTTC. This chain uses TRBV11-2 with TRBJ2-7, with D perhaps matching TRBD2 (6 bases). Trimming took off 5 bases at V and 2 bases at J, with 22 bases between the two ends. This CDR3 has 17 amino acids. Germline loops: CDR1 SGHAT, CDR2 FQNNGV.